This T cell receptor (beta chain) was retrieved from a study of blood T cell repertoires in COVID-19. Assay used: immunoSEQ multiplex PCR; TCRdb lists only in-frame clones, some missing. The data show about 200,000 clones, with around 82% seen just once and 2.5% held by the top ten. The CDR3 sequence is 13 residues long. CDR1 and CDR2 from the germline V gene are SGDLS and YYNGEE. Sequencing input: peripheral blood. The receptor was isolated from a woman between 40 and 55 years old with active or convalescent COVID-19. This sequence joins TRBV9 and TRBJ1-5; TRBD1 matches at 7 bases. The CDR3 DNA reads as TGTGGGAAGGGGCAGGGGGGCGATCAGCCCCAGCATTTT. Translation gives CGKGQGGDQPQHF.